This TCR beta chain was sequenced for a study of T-cell reconstitution after alpha-beta-depleted transplantation in children. Study observations and caveats: Several hundred expanded graft clones reportedly supplied alpha-beta T cells about two months after transplant.

This sample's TCRbeta library carried unique molecular identifier barcodes. Each CDR3 protein is one row after TCRdb ran MiXCR on the PCR reads. This sample yields 120,000 to 150,000 distinct CDR3 sequences, of which around 8.5% are seen a single time; roughly 18% belongs to the top ten. This clonotype has more than one count but fewer than ten. Its antigen is unidentified. Sequenced here: PBMCs, mostly from graft donor cells, sampled 180 days after TCRalphabeta/CD19-depleted stem cell transplant. This TCR came from a female patient aged 2-15 years who had a stem cell transplant for congenital amegakaryocytic thrombocytopenia, so the T cells may come from the graft donor.

The DNA for the CDR3 is TGTGCCAGCAGTGCCTCTAGCGGGGGCTTTAGCTCCTACGAGCAGTACTTC. Amino acid sequence: CASSASSGGFSSYEQYF. The chain joins TRBV28 to TRBJ2-7, with TRBD2 identical over 10 bases. The germline V gene has CDR1 MDHEN and CDR2 SYDVKM. This CDR3 contains 17 residues. After removal of 5 bases from V and 0 bases from J, the junction contained 10 bases not matched to a gene.